This TCR beta chain was identified in a study of T cells in Graves' hyperthyroidism and ophthalmopathy. Broader study findings: Classification by a 13 V-J model distinguished ophthalmopathy from stable hyperthyroidism.

In this sample, this clonotype turned up many times. Its cognate antigen is unknown. Researchers took RNA transcripts and amplified the TCR beta CDR3 regions from them. During a first-round RT-PCR of the TCR CDR3, the HTBI primer set was used. TCRdb reanalysed the multiplex PCR reads using MiXCR and keeps one entry per CDR3 protein. This table has approximately 520,000 distinct CDR3 sequences, more than 20% appearing once. Germline loops: CDR1 DFQATT, CDR2 SNEGSKA (reference sequence). Trimming shortened V by 0 bases and J by 9 bases, and 14 bases separated the two germline ends. The CDR3 contains 13 residues.

The sequence derives from a man aged 18 to 30 with Graves' hyperthyroidism. What was sequenced was blood. The J gene is TRBJ1-1, the V gene TRBV20-1; D gene uncertain. Here the CDR3 DNA reads TGCAGTGCTAGAGACAGGACTGTTCTTAAAGCTTTCTTT. Its translation: CSARDRTVLKAFF.